The T cell receptor (beta chain) under discussion was sequenced for a study of shared clonotypes between healthy human individuals. Produced via immunoSEQ multiplex PCR; TCRdb's table is partial and in-frame only. This repertoire shows about 2,500,000 clones, around 90% found once; its top ten account for over 0.12%. Germline V lookup: CDR1 ENHRY, CDR2 SYGVKD. The CDR3 totals 14 residues. Trimming removed 6 bases from V and 1 base from J, with 12 bases in between. V and J are TRBV10-3 and TRBJ1-1; perhaps TRBD1 as D (6 bases). The sequence was obtained from a man younger than 30 in good health. The sample consisted of naive CD4+ T cells sorted from blood. Indicated subset: CD45RA+ positively selected. The CDR3: CAISAGVENTEAFF. The CDR3 DNA reads TGTGCCATCAGCGCAGGGGTCGAGAACACTGAAGCTTTCTTT.